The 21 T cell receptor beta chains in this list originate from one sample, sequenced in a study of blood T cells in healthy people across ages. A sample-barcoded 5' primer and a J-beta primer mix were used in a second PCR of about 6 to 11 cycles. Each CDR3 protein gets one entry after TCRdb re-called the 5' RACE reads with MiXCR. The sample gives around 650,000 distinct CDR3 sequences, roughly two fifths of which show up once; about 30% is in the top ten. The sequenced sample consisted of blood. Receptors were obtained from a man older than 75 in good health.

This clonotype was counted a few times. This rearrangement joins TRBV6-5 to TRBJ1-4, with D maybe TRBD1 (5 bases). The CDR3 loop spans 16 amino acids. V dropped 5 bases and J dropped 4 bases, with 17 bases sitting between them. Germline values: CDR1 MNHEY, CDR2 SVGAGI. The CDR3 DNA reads TGTGCCAGCAGTCGCGGGACCAAGACACGTAATGAAAAACTGTTTTTT. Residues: CASSRGTKTRNEKLFF.

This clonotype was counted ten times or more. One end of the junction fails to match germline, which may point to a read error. Here the CDR3 DNA reads TGTGCCAGCAGTTTAGGGGGGGGCCAAGAGACCCAGTACTTC. Its translation is CASSLGGGQETQYF. This chain uses TRBV7-2 with TRBJ2-5, with D tentatively TRBD2 (7 bases). CDR1 and CDR2 (germline): SGHTA, FQGNSA. The CDR3 covers 14 residues.

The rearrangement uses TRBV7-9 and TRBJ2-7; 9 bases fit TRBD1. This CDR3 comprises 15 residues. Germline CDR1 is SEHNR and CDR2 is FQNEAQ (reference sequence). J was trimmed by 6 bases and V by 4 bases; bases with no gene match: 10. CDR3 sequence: CASSSGQGGYSEQYF. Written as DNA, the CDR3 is TGTGCCAGCAGCTCGGGACAGGGAGGGTATAGCGAGCAGTACTTC.

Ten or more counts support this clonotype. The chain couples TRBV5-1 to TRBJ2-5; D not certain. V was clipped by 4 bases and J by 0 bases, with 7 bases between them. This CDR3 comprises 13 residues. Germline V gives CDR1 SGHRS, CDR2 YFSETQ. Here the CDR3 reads CASSPIYQETQYF. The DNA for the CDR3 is TGCGCCAGCAGCCCCATTTACCAAGAGACCCAGTACTTC.

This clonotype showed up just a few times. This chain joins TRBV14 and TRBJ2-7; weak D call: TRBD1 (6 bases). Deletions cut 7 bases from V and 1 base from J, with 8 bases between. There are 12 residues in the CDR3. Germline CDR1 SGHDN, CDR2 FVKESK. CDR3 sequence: CASIRGSYEQYF. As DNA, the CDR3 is TGTGCCAGCATAAGGGGGTCCTACGAGCAGTACTTC.

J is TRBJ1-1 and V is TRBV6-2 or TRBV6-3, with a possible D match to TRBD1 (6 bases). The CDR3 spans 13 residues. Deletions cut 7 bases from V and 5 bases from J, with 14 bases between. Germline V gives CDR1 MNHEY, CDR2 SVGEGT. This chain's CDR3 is CASTVTGQTEAFF. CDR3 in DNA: TGTGCCAGCACCGTTACAGGGCAGACTGAAGCTTTCTTT.

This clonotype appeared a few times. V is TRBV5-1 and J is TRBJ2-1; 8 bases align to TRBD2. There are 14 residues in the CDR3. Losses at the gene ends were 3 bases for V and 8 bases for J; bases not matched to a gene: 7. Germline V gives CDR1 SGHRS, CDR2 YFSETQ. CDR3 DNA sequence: TGCGCCAGCAGCTCTCCCCTCGGGAGGGATGAGCAGTTCTTC. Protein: CASSSPLGRDEQFF.

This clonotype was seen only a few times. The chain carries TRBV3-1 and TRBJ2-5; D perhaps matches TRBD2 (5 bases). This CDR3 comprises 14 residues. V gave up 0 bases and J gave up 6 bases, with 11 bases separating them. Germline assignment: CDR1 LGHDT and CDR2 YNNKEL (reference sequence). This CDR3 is CASSQDVGRQTQYF. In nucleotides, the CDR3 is TGTGCCAGCAGCCAAGACGTGGGGAGACAGACCCAGTACTTC.

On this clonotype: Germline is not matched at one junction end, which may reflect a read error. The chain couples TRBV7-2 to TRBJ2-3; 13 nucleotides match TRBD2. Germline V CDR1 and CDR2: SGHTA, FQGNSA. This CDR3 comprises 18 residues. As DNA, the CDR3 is TGTGCCAACAGCCGCCGGACTAGCGGGAGTTGGAGCACAGATACGCAGTATTTT. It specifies CANSRRTSGSWSTDTQYF.

The CDR3 DNA is TGTGCCAGCAGTTACCGGGGGATATACTCCTACGAGCAGTACTTC. It specifies CASSYRGIYSYEQYF. This sequence joins TRBV6-5 and TRBJ2-7, with a weak D call TRBD2 (6 bases). V lost 2 bases to trimming and J lost 0 bases, with 11 bases between them. Germline values: CDR1 MNHEY, CDR2 SVGAGI. The CDR3 is made up of 15 amino acids.

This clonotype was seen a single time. Written as DNA, the CDR3 is TGTGCCAGCAGCGTAGAAATCTGGGCAGAGGACTCTGGGGCCAACGTCCTGACTTTC. The encoded protein is CASSVEIWAEDSGANVLTF. The chain is built from TRBV9 and TRBJ2-6; D gene ambiguous. In germline, CDR1 is SGDLS, CDR2 YYNGEE. This CDR3 is built from 19 residues. V dropped 0 bases and J dropped 0 bases, with 16 bases sitting between them.

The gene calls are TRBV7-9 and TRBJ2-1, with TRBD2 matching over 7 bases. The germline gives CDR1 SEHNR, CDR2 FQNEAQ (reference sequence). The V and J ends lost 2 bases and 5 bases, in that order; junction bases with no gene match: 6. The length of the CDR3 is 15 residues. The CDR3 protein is CASSLPGLQDNEQFF. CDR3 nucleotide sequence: TGTGCCAGCAGCTTACCGGGACTACAAGACAATGAGCAGTTCTTC.

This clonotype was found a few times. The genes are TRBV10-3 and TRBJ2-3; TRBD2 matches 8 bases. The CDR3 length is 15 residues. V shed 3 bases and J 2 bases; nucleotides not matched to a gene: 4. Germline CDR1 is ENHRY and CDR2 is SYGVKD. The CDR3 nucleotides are TGTGCCATCAGTGACGGGACTAGGGTCACAGATACGCAGTATTTT. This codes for CAISDGTRVTDTQYF.

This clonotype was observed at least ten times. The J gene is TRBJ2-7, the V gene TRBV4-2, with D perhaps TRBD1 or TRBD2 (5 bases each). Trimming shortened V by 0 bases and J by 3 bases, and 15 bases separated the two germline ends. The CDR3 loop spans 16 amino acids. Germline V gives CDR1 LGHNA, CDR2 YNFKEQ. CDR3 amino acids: CASSQELAGSFYEQYF. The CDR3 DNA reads TGTGCCAGCAGCCAAGAGCTTGCAGGGAGTTTCTACGAGCAGTACTTC.

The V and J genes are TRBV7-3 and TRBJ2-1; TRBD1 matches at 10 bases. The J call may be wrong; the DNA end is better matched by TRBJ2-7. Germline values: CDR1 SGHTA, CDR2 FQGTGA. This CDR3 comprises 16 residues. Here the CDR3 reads CASSLRDRGSYNEQYF. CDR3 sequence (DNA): TGTGCCAGCAGCTTAAGGGACAGGGGCTCCTACAATGAGCAGTACTTC.

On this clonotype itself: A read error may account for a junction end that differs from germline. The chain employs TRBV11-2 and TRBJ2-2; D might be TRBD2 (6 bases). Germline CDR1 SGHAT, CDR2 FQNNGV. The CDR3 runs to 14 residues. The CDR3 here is CASSPQTRTGELFF. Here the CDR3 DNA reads TGTGCCAGCAGCCCACAGACTAGGACCGGGGAGTTGTTTTTT.

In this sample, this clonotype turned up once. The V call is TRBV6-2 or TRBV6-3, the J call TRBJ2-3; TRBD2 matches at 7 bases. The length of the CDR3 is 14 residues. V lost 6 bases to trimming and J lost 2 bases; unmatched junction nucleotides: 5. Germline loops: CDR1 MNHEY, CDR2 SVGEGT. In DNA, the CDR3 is TGTGCCAGCAGATGGGGGACTATCACAGATACGCAGTATTTT. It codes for CASRWGTITDTQYF.

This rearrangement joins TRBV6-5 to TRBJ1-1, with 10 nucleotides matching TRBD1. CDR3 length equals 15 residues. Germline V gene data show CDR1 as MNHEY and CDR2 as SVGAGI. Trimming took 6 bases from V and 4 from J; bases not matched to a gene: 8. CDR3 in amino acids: CASSRQGALGTEAFF. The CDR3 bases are TGTGCCAGCAGCCGACAGGGGGCTTTGGGCACTGAAGCTTTCTTT.

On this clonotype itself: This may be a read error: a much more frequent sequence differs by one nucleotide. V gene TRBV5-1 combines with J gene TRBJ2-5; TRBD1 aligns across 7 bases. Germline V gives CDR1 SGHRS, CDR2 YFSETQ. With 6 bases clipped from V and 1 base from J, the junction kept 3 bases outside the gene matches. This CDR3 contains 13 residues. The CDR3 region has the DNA TGCGCCAGCAACCGGGACAGCCAAGAGACCCAGTACTTC. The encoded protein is CASNRDSQETQYF.

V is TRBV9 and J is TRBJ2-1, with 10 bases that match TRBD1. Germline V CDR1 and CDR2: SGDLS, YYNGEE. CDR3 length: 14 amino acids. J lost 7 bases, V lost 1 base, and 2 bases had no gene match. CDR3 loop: CASSVRQGANEQFF. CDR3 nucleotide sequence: TGTGCCAGCAGCGTAAGACAGGGGGCTAATGAGCAGTTCTTC.

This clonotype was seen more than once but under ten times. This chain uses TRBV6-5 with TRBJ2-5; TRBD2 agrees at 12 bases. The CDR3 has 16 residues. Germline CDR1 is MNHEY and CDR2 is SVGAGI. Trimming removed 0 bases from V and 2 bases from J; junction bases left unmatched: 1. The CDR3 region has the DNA TGTGCCAGCAGTTACTCGGGGACTAGCGGGCAAGAGACCCAGTACTTC. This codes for CASSYSGTSGQETQYF.